Presented here are 5 T cell receptor beta chains from one specimen sequenced in a study of identical twins. TCRdb analysed the 5' RACE reads with MiXCR anew, one entry per CDR3 protein. The table includes around 1.7 million distinct CDR3 sequences, under 35% detected once. Sequencing was done on a sample of cord blood. These receptors all stem from a newborn girl in good health.

This chain uses TRBV19 with TRBJ1-1; TRBD1 matches at 11 bases. CDR3 size: 16 residues. Trimming removed 5 bases from V and 5 bases from J; junction bases left unmatched: 10. The V gene's germline CDR1 is LNHDA and CDR2 SQIVND (reference sequence). CDR3 nucleotides: TGTGCCAGTAGTCCCCGGACAGGGGGCTCGGGGACTGAAGCTTTCTTT. Translating it yields CASSPRTGGSGTEAFF.

This clonotype was observed a handful of times. V and J are TRBV7-9 and TRBJ2-1, with D perhaps given as TRBD1 or TRBD2 (5 bases each). The V gene's germline CDR1 is SEHNR and CDR2 FQNEAQ (reference sequence). Trimming pared 0 bases from V and 6 bases from J, leaving 12 bases between. The CDR3 covers 15 residues. CDR3 protein: CASSLAGTPINEQFF. CDR3 nucleotides: TGTGCCAGCAGCTTAGCCGGGACGCCGATCAATGAGCAGTTCTTC.

Concerning this clonotype: A read error may account for a junction end that differs from germline. V gene TRBV29-1 combines with J gene TRBJ2-7, with 12 bases lining up with TRBD1. Germline-derived CDR1 and CDR2 are SQVTM and ANQGSEA. This CDR3 comprises 14 residues. CDR3 nucleotide sequence: TGCAGCGTTACCCTGGGACAGGGGGCCTACGAGCGGTACTTC. It encodes CSVTLGQGAYERYF.

Note on this clonotype: A much more abundant neighbour one base away suggests this may be a read error. CDR3 bases: TGTGCCATCAGTGAGTGGACTAGCGGATACGAGCAGTTCTTC. This gives the protein CAISEWTSGYEQFF. The chain combines TRBV10-3 with TRBJ2-1; 10 bases align to TRBD2. With V trimmed by 1 base and J by 10 bases, 4 bases remained unmatched. The CDR3 contains 14 residues. CDR1 is ENHRY and CDR2 is SYGVKD in the germline V gene.

The chain is built from TRBV4-1 and TRBJ1-1; tentatively, D is TRBD1 (5 bases). Trimming took off 1 base at V and 5 bases at J, with 11 bases between the two ends. The CDR3 runs to 14 residues. Germline V gives CDR1 MGHRA, CDR2 YSYEKL. CDR3: CASSQVVGVTEAFF. Written as DNA, the CDR3 is TGCGCCAGCAGCCAAGTGGTAGGGGTTACTGAAGCTTTCTTT.